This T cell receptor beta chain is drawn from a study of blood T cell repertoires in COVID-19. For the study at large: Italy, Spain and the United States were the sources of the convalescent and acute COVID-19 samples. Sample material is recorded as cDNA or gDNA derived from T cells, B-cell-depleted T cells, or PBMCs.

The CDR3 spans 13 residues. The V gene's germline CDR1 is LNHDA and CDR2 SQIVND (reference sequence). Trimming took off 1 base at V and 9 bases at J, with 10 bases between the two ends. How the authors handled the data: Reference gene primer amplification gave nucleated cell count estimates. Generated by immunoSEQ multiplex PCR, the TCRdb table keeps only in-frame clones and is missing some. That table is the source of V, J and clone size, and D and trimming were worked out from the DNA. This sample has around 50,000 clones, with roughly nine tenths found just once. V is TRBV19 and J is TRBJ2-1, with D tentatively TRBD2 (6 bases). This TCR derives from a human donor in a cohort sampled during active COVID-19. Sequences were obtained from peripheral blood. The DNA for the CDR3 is TGTGCCAGTAGTATAGGCGGGACGCCTGAGCAGTTCTTC. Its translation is CASSIGGTPEQFF.